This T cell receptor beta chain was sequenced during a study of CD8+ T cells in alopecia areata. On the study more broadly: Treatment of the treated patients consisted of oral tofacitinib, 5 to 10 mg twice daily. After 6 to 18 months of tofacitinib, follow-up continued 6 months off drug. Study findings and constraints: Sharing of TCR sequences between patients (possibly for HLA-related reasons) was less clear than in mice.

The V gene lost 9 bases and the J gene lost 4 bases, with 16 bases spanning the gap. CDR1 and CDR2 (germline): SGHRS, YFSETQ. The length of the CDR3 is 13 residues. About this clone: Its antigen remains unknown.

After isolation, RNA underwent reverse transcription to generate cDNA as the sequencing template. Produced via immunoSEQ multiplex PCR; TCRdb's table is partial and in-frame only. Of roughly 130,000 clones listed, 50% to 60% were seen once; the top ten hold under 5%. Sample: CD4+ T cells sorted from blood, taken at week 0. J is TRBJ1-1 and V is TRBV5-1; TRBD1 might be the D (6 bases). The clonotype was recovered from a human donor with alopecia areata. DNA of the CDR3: TGCGCCAATCGAACAAGGGGGGTCACTGAAGCTTTCTTT. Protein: CANRTRGVTEAFF. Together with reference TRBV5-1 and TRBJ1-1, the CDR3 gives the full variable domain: KAGVTQTPRYLIKTRGQQVTLSCSPISGHRSVSWYQQTPGQGLQFLFEYFSETQRNKGNFPGRFSGRQFSNSRSEMNVSTLELGDSALYLCANRTRGVTEAFFGQGTRLTVV.